This T cell receptor (beta chain) was observed in a study of T cell changes during pregnancy in multiple sclerosis. Clones were sequenced by immunoSEQ multiplex PCR, and TCRdb holds only the in-frame ones, with some missing. The repertoire includes over 30,000 clones, 85% to 95% of them detected once, and 1.2% sits in the top ten. V lost 4 bases, J lost 2 bases, and 9 bases lay in between. The V gene's germline CDR1 is MNHEY and CDR2 SMNVEV (reference sequence). The CDR3 has 14 residues. This receptor was identified in a female donor with multiple sclerosis, enrolled in a pregnancy study. The chain carries TRBV27 and TRBJ1-5; possible D gene TRBD1, 5 bases. Sequenced material: PBMCs (not recorded whether the cells were cultured). CDR3 DNA sequence: TGTGCCAGCAGTTATCAGGGTGGCAATCAGCCCCAGCATTTT. Protein: CASSYQGGNQPQHF.